Included here is one TCR beta chain sequence, with context. Its antigen is unknown. No clone much larger than this one lies a single base away; base qualities are absent. Library creation used the immunoSEQ multiplex PCR assay. For TCR sequencing, RNA was extracted from every sample and reverse transcribed into cDNA to serve as template. SuperScript III was used to make first-strand cDNA, primed with a 2:1 mix of oligo-dT and random hexamers. A synthetic immune receptor repertoire was used to measure amplification bias, and any remaining bias was corrected computationally. In the paper's pipeline: After raw reads were preprocessed to remove errors, the CDR3 was defined following IMGT conventions as running from the conserved cysteine to phenylalanine. Clonality was computed by normalizing Shannon entropy by log2 of the number of productive unique TCRs and subtracting the result from 1. CD4 or CD8 identity of scalp clones was inferred by cross-referencing scalp TCRbeta sequences with sorted blood CD4 and CD8 repertoires. TCRdb carries this immuneACCESS record with in-frame sequences only. Its versions omit some clonotypes, under half of them owing to an unresolved V gene in the studies checked, with the rest unexplained. That table is the source of V, J and clone size, and D and trimming were worked out from the DNA. The sample table lists about 180,000 clones, about 55% of them with a count of one. The biggest ten clones account for more than 10% of the sample.

The record originates from a study of CD8+ T cells in alopecia areata (dated by TCRdb to the late 2010s). About the investigation overall: Treated patients were enrolled in an open-label pilot trial of oral tofacitinib, 5 to 10 mg twice daily, for moderate-to-severe alopecia areata. Tofacitinib was given for 6 to 18 months, followed by 6 months of follow-up off drug to assess delayed response and recurrence. The SALT score, which quantifies the percentage of affected scalp surface area, was used to measure disease severity in treated patients. To study T cell clonal expansion in alopecia areata, the researchers applied high-throughput TCRbeta sequencing to both the C3H/HeJ mouse model and human patients. On the human side, TCRbeta sequencing was run on scalp tissue and on sorted CD4+ and CD8+ peripheral blood T cells from healthy controls and from alopecia areata patients with either patchy or totalis/universalis disease. Tofacitinib-treated patients had biopsies at baseline and at 4 and 24 weeks of treatment, with a later scalp biopsy in several patients. Scalp clonality was compared among normal scalp (n=4), patchy alopecia areata scalp (n=8), and alopecia totalis/universalis scalp (n=8). The RNA source kit depended on sample type: the PAXgene miRNA kit for fixed scalp, the miRNeasy kit for PBMCs, and the RNeasy kit for mouse skin. Amplification of TCRbeta CDR3 regions was done by immunoSEQ multiplex PCR using 35 Vbeta forward primers and 13 Jbeta reverse primers.

Here is what the overall study found, with its caveats: Because the treated cohort was small and had just a single nonresponder, larger studies are needed to establish links between baseline CD8+ expansion and response. Unlike mouse skin, which is dominated by gammadelta T cells, normal human skin has resident alphabeta T cells that are also sequenced, and this complicates analysis of the scalp TCR repertoire. Compared with normal scalp, lesional scalp had higher clonality and more expanded CD8+ clones, particularly in alopecia totalis/universalis, a pattern that suggests antigenic drive. Shared TCR sequences between patients were less evident than in mice, which may be partly attributable to HLA diversity in the patient population. Tofacitinib significantly decreased scalp clonality and the number of expanded CD8+ clones among the top 100 scalp clones. During tofacitinib treatment, many expanded lesional clones stuck around in both scalp and blood, and this persistence may partly explain why relapse happens after treatment is stopped.

The CDR3 has 15 amino acids, counting the end cysteine and phenylalanine. Only CDR3 DNA remains: 45 bases, in frame from the first base. CDR1 and CDR2, per the germline V gene, are LGHNA and YSLEER. V was cut back by 0 bases and J by 1 base, leaving a gap of 10 bases between them. The time point label here, explained by the study, means: 24 weeks on oral tofacitinib. Reading the label with the study, this specimen's treatment or condition is: oral pan-JAK inhibitor, 5-10 mg twice daily. Peripheral blood and lesional scalp punch biopsies were obtained from patients with alopecia areata. PBMCs were separated by density centrifugation and stained for CD3, CD4 and CD8, after which CD4+ and CD8+ T cells were sorted on a FACSAria.

The rearranged chain carries TRBV4-3 and TRBJ2-7, with the D gene call left open. The sequencing used CD8+ T cells sorted from blood, collected at week 24, from a patient treated with tofacitinib. This TCR was sampled from a human donor with alopecia areata. The DNA sequence is as follows: TGCGCCAGCAGCCAAGATGTTTCCGCTTCCTACGAGCAGTACTTC. This translates into CASSQDVSASYEQYF.